This record looks at one TCR beta chain sequence and its context. TCRdb re-analyzed the 5' RACE reads; it lists each CDR3 protein once, without DNA. Its listing shows roughly 280,000 distinct CDR3 sequences. The data were obtained in a study of T cells expressing NK-cell markers. The CDR3 has 15 amino acids. The TCR originated in a man in his late teens or twenties in good health. The chain carries TRBV12-3 or TRBV12-4 and TRBJ1-2; the TRBD1 assignment by TCRdb is unverifiable without DNA. Sequenced material: blood T cells: a sorted CD56 or NKG2C T cell subset, CD4+ or CD8+ T cells, or bulk PBMC T cells (not recorded which). CDR3 sequence reads: CASSQGTGLYYGYTF.